Each of the 30 T cell receptor beta chains below was sequenced from the same sample in a study of OX40 agonist ivuxolimab in advanced cancers. Generated by immunoSEQ multiplex PCR, the TCRdb table keeps only in-frame clones and is missing some. The sample has some 80,000 clones; less than 85% are singletons. The sample here was CD4+ or CD8+ T cells sorted from blood, taken in a trial of the OX40 agonist ivuxolimab. The receptors come from an adult with an advanced solid tumor such as melanoma, head and neck, liver or kidney cancer.

This clone was counted between two and nine times. The rearrangement joins TRBV2 to TRBJ2-1; TRBD2 matches at 7 bases. Trimming removed 6 bases from V and 0 bases from J; junction bases left unmatched: 2. In germline, CDR1 is SNHLY, CDR2 FYNNEI. The CDR3 extends over 14 amino acids. The CDR3 sequence: CASRRESSYNEQFF. The CDR3 bases are TGTGCCAGCAGGCGGGAGAGCTCCTACAATGAGCAGTTCTTC.

The chain employs TRBV5-8 and TRBJ1-1, with a weak D call TRBD1 (5 bases). Germline V gives CDR1 SGHTS, CDR2 YDEGEE. The V end was cut by 1 base, the J end by 1 base, with 14 bases between. This CDR3 spans 16 amino acids. Here the CDR3 DNA reads TGTGCCAGCAGCTTGATTTGGGGCCAAACGAACACTGAAGCTTTCTTT. Translated, it gives CASSLIWGQTNTEAFF.

The chain combines TRBV11-3 with TRBJ2-1, with D perhaps matching TRBD2 (5 bases). CDR1 and CDR2 from the germline V gene are SGHNT and YENEEA. The CDR3 covers 12 residues. V was trimmed by 1 base and J by 7 bases, leaving 5 bases between them. The CDR3 spells CASSLGENEQFF. The CDR3 bases are TGTGCCAGCAGCTTAGGGGAGAATGAGCAGTTCTTC.

The rearrangement joins TRBV6-1 to TRBJ1-4; no clear D. Germline CDR1 and CDR2: MNHNS and SASEGT. The V and J ends lost 6 bases and 0 bases respectively, with 8 bases between them. This CDR3 region has 14 residues. The CDR3 bases are TGTGCCAGCAGAAGCGGATCAACTAATGAAAAACTGTTTTTT. Translated, it gives CASRSGSTNEKLFF.

The rearrangement joins TRBV15 to TRBJ1-1; TRBD1 aligns across 7 bases. Germline CDR1 reads LNHNV; CDR2 reads YYDKDF (reference sequence). CDR3 length: 14 residues. Trimming took 5 bases from V and 0 from J; bases not matched to a gene: 3. In DNA form, the CDR3 reads TGTGCCACCAGCTACAGGGGACTGAACACTGAAGCTTTCTTT. Its protein product is CATSYRGLNTEAFF.

This rearrangement joins TRBV18 to TRBJ2-5; D unresolved. This CDR3 spans 13 amino acids. From germline, CDR1 is KGHSH and CDR2 LQKENI. The ends were cut back, 2 bases at V and 5 bases at J, with 9 bases in the middle. The CDR3 spells CASSPGPSETQYF. The CDR3 DNA follows: TGTGCCAGCTCACCAGGGCCCTCGGAGACCCAGTACTTC.

The chain is built from TRBV30 and TRBJ2-7; D unclear. Trimming pared 0 bases from V and 5 bases from J, leaving 8 bases between. The CDR3 is 12 residues long. Looked up from germline, CDR1 is GTSNPN and CDR2 is SVGIG (reference sequence). This CDR3 is CAWSVIGNEQYF. CDR3 in DNA: TGTGCCTGGAGTGTAATAGGGAACGAGCAGTACTTC.

V is TRBV11-2 and J is TRBJ2-1; D may be TRBD1 (6 bases). Germline CDR1 reads SGHAT; CDR2 reads FQNNGV. The CDR3 is 14 residues long. Between the trimmed V and J ends, which lost 0 bases and 10 bases, there was a span of 13 bases. The CDR3 sequence is CASSLDPTGTEQFF. CDR3 sequence (DNA): TGTGCCAGCAGCTTAGATCCGACCGGGACAGAGCAGTTCTTC. The full variable domain, completed using reference TRBV11-2 and TRBJ2-1, is EAGVAQSPRYKIIEKRQSVAFWCNPISGHATLYWYQQILGQGPKLLIQFQNNGVVDDSQLPKDRFSAERLKGVDSTLKIQPAKLEDSAVYLCASSLDPTGTEQFFGPGTRLTVL.

The gene calls are TRBV15 and TRBJ2-3, with TRBD2 matching 8 bases. The trim removed 7 bases at V and 1 base at J, leaving 4 bases unmatched. The CDR3 length is 14 residues. The germline CDR1 and CDR2 sequences are LNHNV and YYDKDF (reference sequence). CDR3 loop: CATNPGGGTDTQYF. CDR3 bases: TGTGCCACCAATCCGGGGGGGGGCACAGATACGCAGTATTTT.

The chain combines TRBV6-1 with TRBJ2-3, with TRBD2 matching 9 bases. The germline V gene has CDR1 MNHNS and CDR2 SASEGT. The CDR3 has 14 residues. The J segment lost 0 bases and the V segment lost 6 bases, leaving 1 base of the junction unmatched. The CDR3 sequence is CASSLAGSTDTQYF. CDR3 sequence (DNA): TGTGCCAGCAGCCTAGCGGGGAGCACAGATACGCAGTATTTT.

CDR3 nucleotide sequence: TGTGCCAGCAGTGACCTAAGCGGGAGATACAATGAGCAGTTCTTC. Its translation is CASSDLSGRYNEQFF. The chain joins TRBV25-1 to TRBJ2-1; 8 bases agree with TRBD2. Germline V gene data show CDR1 as MGHDK and CDR2 as SYGVNS. After removal of 3 bases from V and 4 bases from J, the junction contained 5 bases not matched to a gene. The CDR3 is 15 amino acids.

V is TRBV7-8 and J is TRBJ1-5, with D possibly matching TRBD1 (6 bases). This CDR3 is built from 15 residues. V dropped 1 base and J dropped 9 bases, with 16 bases sitting between them. Per the germline V gene, CDR1 is SGHVS and CDR2 is FQNEAQ. CDR3 protein: CASSLVAVRGAPQHF. CDR3 nucleotides: TGTGCCAGCAGCTTAGTTGCGGTTAGGGGGGCGCCCCAGCATTTT.

The genes are TRBV7-8 and TRBJ2-7, with TRBD2 matching 12 bases. CDR1 is SGHVS and CDR2 is FQNEAQ in the germline V gene. The CDR3 sequence is 17 residues long. V shed 3 bases and J 0 bases; nucleotides not matched to a gene: 6. CDR3 protein: CASSFSSGRGSSYEQYF. In DNA form, the CDR3 reads TGTGCCAGCAGCTTTTCTAGCGGGAGGGGGAGCTCCTACGAGCAGTACTTC. The entire variable domain, with the rest obtained from reference TRBV7-8 and TRBJ2-7, is as follows: GAGVSQSPRYKVAKRGQDVALRCDPISGHVSLFWYQQALGQGPEFLTYFQNEAQLDKSGLPSDRFFAERPEGSVSTLKIQRTQQEDSAVYLCASSFSSGRGSSYEQYFGPGTRLTVT.

V gene TRBV6-1 combines with J gene TRBJ2-7; 7 nucleotides match TRBD2. CDR3 length equals 13 residues. From germline, CDR1 is MNHNS and CDR2 SASEGT. Trimming at V came to 5 bases and at J to 6 bases, leaving 7 bases not matched to a gene. CDR3 DNA sequence: TGTGCCAGCAGTTTGGGGAGGGGTTCCGAGCAGTACGTC. This encodes CASSLGRGSEQYV.

The table lists this clone with a count of one. This sequence joins TRBV7-2 and TRBJ1-1; tentative D call: TRBD1 (6 bases). The CDR3 has 14 amino acids. CDR1 SGHTA and CDR2 FQGNSA come from the germline V gene. Trimming removed 5 bases at V and 7 bases at J, with 17 bases between. The CDR3 sequence: CASSKGTGYGEAFF. CDR3 in DNA: TGTGCCAGCAGCAAAGGCACAGGGTATGGTGAAGCTTTCTTT. The full variable domain, with the rest looked up from reference TRBV7-2 and TRBJ1-1, is GAGVSQSPSNKVTEKGKDVELRCDPISGHTALYWYRQSLGQGLEFLIYFQGNSAPDKSGLPSDRFSAERTGGSVSTLTIQRTQQEDSAVYLCASSKGTGYGEAFFGQGTRLTVV.

The chain is built from TRBV7-2 and TRBJ2-3; unclear D gene. Germline CDR1 and CDR2: SGHTA and FQGNSA. The ends were cut back, 3 bases at V and 2 bases at J, with 9 bases in the middle. CDR3 length: 14 amino acids. DNA of the CDR3: TGTGCCAGCAGCTTCCTTTTCCTCACAGATACGCAGTATTTT. Its translation: CASSFLFLTDTQYF.

This chain joins TRBV5-5 and TRBJ1-2; a possible D gene is TRBD1 (6 bases). This CDR3 spans 16 amino acids. V lost 4 bases and J lost 0, with 16 bases in between. From germline, CDR1 is SGHKS and CDR2 YYEKEE (reference sequence). CDR3 nucleotide sequence: TGTGCCAGCAGCCCCTGGTGGGGGCAAGCTAACTATGGCTACACCTTC. Translated, it gives CASSPWWGQANYGYTF.

The V and J genes are TRBV2 and TRBJ2-7; 13 positions match TRBD2. This CDR3 is 13 amino acids long. Unmatched junction bases numbered 5, after V lost 8 bases and J lost 7 bases. CDR1 is SNHLY, CDR2 FYNNEI, per germline. In nucleotides, the CDR3 is TGTGCCAGCGGACTAGCGGGAGTGGGAGAGCAGTACTTC. Translated, it gives CASGLAGVGEQYF. The full variable domain, rest sourced from reference TRBV2 and TRBJ2-7, is EPEVTQTPSHQVTQMGQEVILRCVPISNHLYFYWYRQILGQKVEFLVSFYNNEISEKSEIFDDQFSVERPDGSNFTLKIRSTKLEDSAMYFCASGLAGVGEQYFGPGTRLTVT.

The chain combines TRBV28 with TRBJ2-2; 15 nucleotides line up with TRBD2. Germline assignment: CDR1 MDHEN and CDR2 SYDVKM. CDR3 size: 19 residues. With V trimmed by 6 bases and J by 1 base, 9 bases remained unmatched. The CDR3 reads CASRKGTSGRYRNTGELFF. The DNA for the CDR3 is TGTGCCAGCAGAAAAGGGACTAGCGGGAGGTACCGGAACACCGGGGAGCTGTTTTTT.

The rearrangement uses TRBV7-2 and TRBJ2-5; 15 bases are a match to TRBD2. The germline CDR1 and CDR2 sequences are SGHTA and FQGNSA. After removal of 2 bases from V and 7 bases from J, the junction contained 2 bases not matched to a gene. This CDR3 spans 15 amino acids. The CDR3 bases are TGTGCCAGCAGCTTAACGGGACTAGCGGGAGGGACCCAGTACTTC. Its translation is CASSLTGLAGGTQYF.

CDR3 sequence: CASSPLLNTEAFF. In nucleotides, the CDR3 is TGTGCCAGCAGCCCGCTATTGAACACTGAAGCTTTCTTT. V and J are TRBV7-8 and TRBJ1-1; no clear D gene. This CDR3 comprises 13 residues. V gave up 5 bases and J gave up 0 bases, with 7 bases separating them. Germline V gene data show CDR1 as SGHVS and CDR2 as FQNEAQ. Full variable domain (outside the CDR3, taken from reference TRBV7-8 and TRBJ1-1): GAGVSQSPRYKVAKRGQDVALRCDPISGHVSLFWYQQALGQGPEFLTYFQNEAQLDKSGLPSDRFFAERPEGSVSTLKIQRTQQEDSAVYLCASSPLLNTEAFFGQGTRLTVV.

Only a few counts were recorded for this clone. V and J are TRBV2 and TRBJ1-5, with D possibly TRBD1 on 5 matching bases. This CDR3 region has 15 residues. V lost 5 bases to trimming and J lost 2 bases, with 13 bases between them. CDR1 and CDR2 from the germline V gene are SNHLY and FYNNEI. The CDR3 coding sequence is TGTGCCAGCAGTTTGACAGTCAGAGGCAATCAGCCCCAGCATTTT. It encodes CASSLTVRGNQPQHF.

J is TRBJ2-3 and V is TRBV27; D unclear. The V gene lost 2 bases and the J gene lost 3 bases, with 6 bases spanning the gap. Germline V gene sequence: CDR1 MNHEY, CDR2 SMNVEV (reference sequence). This CDR3 is built from 13 residues. As DNA, the CDR3 is TGTGCCAGCAGTTTAAGGGTGACAGATACGCAGTATTTT. Protein product: CASSLRVTDTQYF.

V and J are TRBV30 and TRBJ2-5; the match to TRBD1 covers 9 bases. Trimming at V came to 8 bases and at J to 4 bases, leaving 8 bases not matched to a gene. Germline V CDR1 and CDR2: GTSNPN, SVGIG (reference sequence). The CDR3 is made up of 13 amino acids. The CDR3 DNA is TGTGCCACGGGACAGGGAATAGGAGAGACCCAGTACTTC. Its translation is CATGQGIGETQYF.

The rearrangement links TRBV28 to TRBJ1-4; 8 nucleotides line up with TRBD1. Germline CDR1 reads MDHEN; CDR2 reads SYDVKM. J gave up 10 bases and V 3 bases, and 7 bases lay outside the gene matches. This CDR3 is 14 amino acids long. CDR3 nucleotide sequence: TGTGCCAGCAGTTTGTCGACAGGGGATAGAAAACTGTTTTTT. As protein: CASSLSTGDRKLFF.

The J gene is TRBJ2-1, the V gene TRBV5-1, with TRBD1 matching 11 bases. The germline V gene encodes CDR1 SGHRS and CDR2 YFSETQ. The CDR3 sequence is 15 residues long. V dropped 3 bases and J dropped 7; count of bases not matched to a gene: 6. CDR3 coding DNA: TGCGCCAGCAGCTCAGGGACAGGGGGACGAAATGAGCAGTTCTTC. Its translation: CASSSGTGGRNEQFF.

The rearrangement joins TRBV6-5 to TRBJ2-6; D ambiguous. The CDR3 runs 15 residues. V was shortened by 5 bases and J by 0 bases, with 8 bases between the two germline ends. Germline V lookup: CDR1 MNHEY, CDR2 SVGAGI. Here the CDR3 DNA reads TGTGCCAGCAGTGGACGGAGCTCTGGGGCCAACGTCCTGACTTTC. The encoded protein is CASSGRSSGANVLTF.

The rearrangement uses TRBV5-1 and TRBJ1-4; a weak D match, TRBD1 (6 bases). The CDR3 sequence is 14 residues long. Trimming removed 1 base from V and 5 bases from J, with 9 bases in between. Germline V CDR1 and CDR2: SGHRS, YFSETQ. CDR3 bases: TGCGCCAGCAGCTTGAGGACAGTGAATGAAAAACTGTTTTTT. Translation: CASSLRTVNEKLFF.

This sequence joins TRBV19 and TRBJ1-2; 7 bases line up with TRBD1. There are 14 residues in the CDR3. Trimming took 6 bases from V and 1 from J; bases not matched to a gene: 5. Germline V gene sequence: CDR1 LNHDA, CDR2 SQIVND (reference sequence). The CDR3 sequence is CASRNRDSNYGYTF. In DNA, the CDR3 is TGTGCCAGTAGAAACCGGGACAGTAACTATGGCTACACCTTC.

This chain links TRBV7-2 with TRBJ1-3; D is ambiguous. The CDR3 consists of 13 residues. Trimming left V 1 base short and J 4 bases short, with 5 bases between. Germline CDR1 SGHTA, CDR2 FQGNSA. CDR3 DNA: TGTGCCAGCAGCTTAGTTAGGGGAAACACCATATATTTT. It encodes CASSLVRGNTIYF. The entire variable domain, with the rest obtained from reference TRBV7-2 and TRBJ1-3, is as follows: GAGVSQSPSNKVTEKGKDVELRCDPISGHTALYWYRQSLGQGLEFLIYFQGNSAPDKSGLPSDRFSAERTGGSVSTLTIQRTQQEDSAVYLCASSLVRGNTIYFGEGSWLTVV.